This is a list of T cell receptor beta chains from one sample in a study of T cell responses to AZD1222 COVID-19 vaccine. Libraries were prepared by immunoSEQ multiplex PCR; TCRdb keeps only in-frame clonotypes and omits some of them. The sample carries over 90,000 clones, 80% to 95% recorded once. Sequences were derived from peripheral blood, sampled 28 days after the second AZD1222 dose. Receptors originate from an adult who received the AZD1222 COVID-19 vaccine. Each CDR3 is given with its conserved first and last residue. D genes are given only for firm matches.

D gene: NA
J gene: TRBJ1-2
V gene: TRBV7-9
CDR3 length: 15
CDR3 protein: CASSLRSQTDYGYTF

D gene: NA
J gene: TRBJ2-5
V gene: TRBV29-1
CDR3 length: 10
CDR3 protein: CSVGAETQYF

D gene: TRBD1
J gene: TRBJ2-7
V gene: TRBV28
CDR3 length: 14
CDR3 protein: CASSLRTGVYEQYF

D gene: NA
J gene: TRBJ1-2
V gene: TRBV5-1
CDR3 length: 15
CDR3 protein: CASSLPSEHNYGYTF

D gene: NA
J gene: TRBJ2-7
V gene: TRBV19
CDR3 length: 13
CDR3 protein: CASSIRGTYEQYF

D gene: NA
J gene: TRBJ1-1
V gene: TRBV14
CDR3 length: 15
CDR3 protein: CASSHSGKRNTEAFF

D gene: TRBD2
J gene: TRBJ2-1
V gene: TRBV15
CDR3 length: 14
CDR3 protein: CATSRSGTLDEQFF

D gene: NA
J gene: TRBJ1-4
V gene: TRBV6-5
CDR3 length: 14
CDR3 protein: CASGAGVEVEKLFF

D gene: NA
J gene: TRBJ1-4
V gene: TRBV5-1
CDR3 length: 13
CDR3 protein: CASSQGVNEKLFF

D gene: NA
J gene: TRBJ1-6
V gene: TRBV7-2
CDR3 length: 16
CDR3 protein: CASSLAGLYNNSPLHF